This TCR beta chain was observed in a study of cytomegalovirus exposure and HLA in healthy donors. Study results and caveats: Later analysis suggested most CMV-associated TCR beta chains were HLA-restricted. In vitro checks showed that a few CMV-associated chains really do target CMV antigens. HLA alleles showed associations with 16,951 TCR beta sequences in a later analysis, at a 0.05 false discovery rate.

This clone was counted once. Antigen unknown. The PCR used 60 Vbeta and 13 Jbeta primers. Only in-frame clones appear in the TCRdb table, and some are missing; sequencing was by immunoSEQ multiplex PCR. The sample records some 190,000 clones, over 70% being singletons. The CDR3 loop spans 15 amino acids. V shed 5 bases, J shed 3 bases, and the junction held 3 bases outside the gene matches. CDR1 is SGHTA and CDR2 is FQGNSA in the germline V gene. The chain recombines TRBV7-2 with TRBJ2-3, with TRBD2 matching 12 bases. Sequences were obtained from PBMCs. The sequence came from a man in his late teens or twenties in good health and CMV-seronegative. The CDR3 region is CASSKTSGGTDTQYF. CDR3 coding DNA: TGTGCCAGCAGCAAGACTAGCGGGGGAACAGATACGCAGTATTTT.